The sequence of this T cell receptor (beta chain) was determined in a study of blood T cells in healthy people across ages. Using a J-beta primer mix together with a sample-barcoded 5' primer, a second PCR was run for roughly 6 to 11 cycles. TCRdb re-derived calls from the 5' RACE reads in MiXCR, one entry per CDR3 protein. Among fewer than 750,000 distinct CDR3 sequences listed, 40% to 55% were seen once. The CDR3 spans 15 residues. Between the trimmed V and J ends, which lost 6 bases and 5 bases, there was a span of 20 bases. The chain joins TRBV12-3 or TRBV12-4 to TRBJ2-7; a possible D gene is TRBD1 (6 bases). The material sequenced was blood. This TCR was sampled from an elderly man in good health. The CDR3 bases are TGTGCCAGCAGCCCAGGGCAGGGACATCCCGACGAGCAGTACTTC. The encoded protein is CASSPGQGHPDEQYF.